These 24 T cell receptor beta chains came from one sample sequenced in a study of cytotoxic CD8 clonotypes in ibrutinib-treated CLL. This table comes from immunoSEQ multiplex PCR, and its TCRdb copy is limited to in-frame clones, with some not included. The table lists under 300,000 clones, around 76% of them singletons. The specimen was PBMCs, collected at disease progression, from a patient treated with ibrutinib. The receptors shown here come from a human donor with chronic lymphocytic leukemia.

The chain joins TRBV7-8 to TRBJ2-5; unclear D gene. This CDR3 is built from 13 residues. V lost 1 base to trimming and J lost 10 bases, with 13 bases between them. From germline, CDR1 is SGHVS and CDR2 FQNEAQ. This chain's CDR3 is CASSLGFSLSQYF. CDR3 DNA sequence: TGTGCCAGCAGCTTAGGTTTTAGCCTGAGCCAGTACTTC.

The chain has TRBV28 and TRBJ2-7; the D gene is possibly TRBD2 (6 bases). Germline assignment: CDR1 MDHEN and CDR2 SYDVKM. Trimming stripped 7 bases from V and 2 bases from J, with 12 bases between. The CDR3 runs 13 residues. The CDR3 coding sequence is TGTGCCAGCAACCTTTCGGGGGCCTACGAGCAGTACTTC. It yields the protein CASNLSGAYEQYF.

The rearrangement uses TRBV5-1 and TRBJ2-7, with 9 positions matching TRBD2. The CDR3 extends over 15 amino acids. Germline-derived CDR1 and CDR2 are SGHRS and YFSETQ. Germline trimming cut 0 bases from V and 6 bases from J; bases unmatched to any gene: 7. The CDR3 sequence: CASSLGVAGVSEQYF. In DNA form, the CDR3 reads TGCGCCAGCAGCTTGGGAGTAGCGGGAGTAAGCGAGCAGTACTTC.

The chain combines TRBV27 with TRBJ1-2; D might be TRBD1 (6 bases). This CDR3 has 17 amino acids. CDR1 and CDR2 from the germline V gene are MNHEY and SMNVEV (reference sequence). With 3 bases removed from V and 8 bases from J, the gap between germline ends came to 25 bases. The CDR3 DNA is TGTGCCAGCAGTTTGGTGGGGGCAGGGGCGATAGGTTCCGGCTACACCTTC. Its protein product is CASSLVGAGAIGSGYTF.

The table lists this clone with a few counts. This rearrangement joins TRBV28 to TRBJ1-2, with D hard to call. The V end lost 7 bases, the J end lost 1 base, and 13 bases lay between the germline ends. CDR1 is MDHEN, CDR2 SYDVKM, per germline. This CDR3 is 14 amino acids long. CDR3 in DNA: TGTGCCAGCACTCGGGCATACATTAACTATGGCTACACCTTC. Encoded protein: CASTRAYINYGYTF.

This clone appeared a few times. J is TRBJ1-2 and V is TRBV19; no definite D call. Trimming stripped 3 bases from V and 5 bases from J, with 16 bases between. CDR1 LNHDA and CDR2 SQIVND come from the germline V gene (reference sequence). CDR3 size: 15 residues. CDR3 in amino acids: CASSIASRTEYGYTF. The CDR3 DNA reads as TGTGCCAGTAGTATTGCTAGCAGGACCGAGTATGGCTACACCTTC.

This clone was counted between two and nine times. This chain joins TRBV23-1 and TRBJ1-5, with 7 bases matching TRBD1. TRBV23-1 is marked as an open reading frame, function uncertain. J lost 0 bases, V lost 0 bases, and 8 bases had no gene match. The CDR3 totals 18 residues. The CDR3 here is CASSQSARGAYSNQPQHF. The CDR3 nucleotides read TGCGCCAGCAGTCAATCGGCCAGGGGGGCGTATAGCAATCAGCCCCAGCATTTT.

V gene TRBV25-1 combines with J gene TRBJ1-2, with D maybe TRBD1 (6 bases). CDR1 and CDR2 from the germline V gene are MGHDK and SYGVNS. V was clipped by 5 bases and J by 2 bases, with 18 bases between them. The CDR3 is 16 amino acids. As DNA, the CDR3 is TGTGCCAGCAGTCCATCCTACAGGGCCCCAAACTATGGCTACACCTTC. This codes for CASSPSYRAPNYGYTF.

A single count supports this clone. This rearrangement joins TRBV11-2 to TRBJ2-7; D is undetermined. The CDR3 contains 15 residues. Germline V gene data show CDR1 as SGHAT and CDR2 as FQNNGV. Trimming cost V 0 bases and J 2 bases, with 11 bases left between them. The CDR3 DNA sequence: TGTGCCAGCAGCTTAGAAAGGAAGGCGGCCTACGAGCAGTACTTC. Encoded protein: CASSLERKAAYEQYF.

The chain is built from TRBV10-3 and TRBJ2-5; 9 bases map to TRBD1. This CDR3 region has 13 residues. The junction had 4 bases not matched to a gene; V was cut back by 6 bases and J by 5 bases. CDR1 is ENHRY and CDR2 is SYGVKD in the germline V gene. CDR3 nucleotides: TGTGCCATCAGCCGCGACAGGGGGGAGACCCAGTACTTC. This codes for CAISRDRGETQYF.

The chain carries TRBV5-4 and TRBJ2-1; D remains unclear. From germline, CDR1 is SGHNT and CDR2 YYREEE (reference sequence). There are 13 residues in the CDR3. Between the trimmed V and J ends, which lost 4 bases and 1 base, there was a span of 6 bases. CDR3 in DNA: TGTGCCAGCAGCCGAGTATCCTACAATGAGCAGTTCTTC. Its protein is CASSRVSYNEQFF. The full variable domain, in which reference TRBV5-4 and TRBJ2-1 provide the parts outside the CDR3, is ETGVTQSPTHLIKTRGQQVTLRCSSQSGHNTVSWYQQALGQGPQFIFQYYREEENGRGNFPPRFSGLQFPNYSSELNVNALELDDSALYLCASSRVSYNEQFFGPGTRLTVL.

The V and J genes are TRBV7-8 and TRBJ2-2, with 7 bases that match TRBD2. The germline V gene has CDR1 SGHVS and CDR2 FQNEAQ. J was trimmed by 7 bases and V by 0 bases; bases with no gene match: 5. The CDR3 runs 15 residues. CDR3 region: CASSLAGGPGGELFF. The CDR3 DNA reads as TGTGCCAGCAGCTTAGCGGGAGGGCCTGGCGGGGAGCTGTTTTTT.

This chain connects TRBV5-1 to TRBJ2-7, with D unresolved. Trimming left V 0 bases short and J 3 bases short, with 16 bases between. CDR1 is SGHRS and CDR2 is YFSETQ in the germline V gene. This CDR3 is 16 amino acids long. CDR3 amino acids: CASSLEAWEGNYEQYF. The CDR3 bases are TGCGCCAGCAGCTTGGAAGCTTGGGAAGGGAACTACGAGCAGTACTTC.

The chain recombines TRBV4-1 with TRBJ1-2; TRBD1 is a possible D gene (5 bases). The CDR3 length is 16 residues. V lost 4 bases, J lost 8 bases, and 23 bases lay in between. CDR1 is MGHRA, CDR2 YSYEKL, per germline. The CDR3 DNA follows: TGCGCCAGCAGCCGTGACAGCGGCCGGGACCTAAGGGGCTACACCTTC. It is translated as CASSRDSGRDLRGYTF.

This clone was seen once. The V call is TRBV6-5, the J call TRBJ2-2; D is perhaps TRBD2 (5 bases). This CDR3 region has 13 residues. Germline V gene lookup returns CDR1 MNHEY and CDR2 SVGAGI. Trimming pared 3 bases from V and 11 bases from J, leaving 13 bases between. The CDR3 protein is CASSYSPGSELFF. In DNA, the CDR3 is TGTGCCAGCAGTTATTCACCGGGGTCAGAGCTGTTTTTT.

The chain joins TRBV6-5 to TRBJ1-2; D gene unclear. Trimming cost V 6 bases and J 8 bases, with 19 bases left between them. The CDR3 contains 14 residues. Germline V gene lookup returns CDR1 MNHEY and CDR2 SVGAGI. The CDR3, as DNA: TGTGCCAGCAGAAAAAACCCAGCCCGTTGGGGCTACACCTTC. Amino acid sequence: CASRKNPARWGYTF.

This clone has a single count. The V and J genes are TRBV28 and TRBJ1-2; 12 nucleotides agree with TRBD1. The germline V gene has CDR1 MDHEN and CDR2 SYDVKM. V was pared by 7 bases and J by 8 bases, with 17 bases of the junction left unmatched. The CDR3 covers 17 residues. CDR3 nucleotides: TGTGCCAGCACCGATCCGGGACAGGGGGCTGTCCGAAGGGGCTACACCTTC. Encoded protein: CASTDPGQGAVRRGYTF.

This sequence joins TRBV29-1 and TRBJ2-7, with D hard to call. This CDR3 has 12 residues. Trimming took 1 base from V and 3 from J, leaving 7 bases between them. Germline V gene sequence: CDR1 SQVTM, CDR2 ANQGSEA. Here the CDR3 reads CSVEVQYYEQYF. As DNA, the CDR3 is TGCAGCGTTGAAGTCCAGTACTACGAGCAGTACTTC.

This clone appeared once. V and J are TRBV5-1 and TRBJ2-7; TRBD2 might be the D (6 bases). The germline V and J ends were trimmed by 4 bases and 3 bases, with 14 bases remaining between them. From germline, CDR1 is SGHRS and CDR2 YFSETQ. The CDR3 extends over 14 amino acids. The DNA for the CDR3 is TGCGCCAGCAGCCCTACGGGGGACTTCTACGAGCAGTACTTC. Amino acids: CASSPTGDFYEQYF.

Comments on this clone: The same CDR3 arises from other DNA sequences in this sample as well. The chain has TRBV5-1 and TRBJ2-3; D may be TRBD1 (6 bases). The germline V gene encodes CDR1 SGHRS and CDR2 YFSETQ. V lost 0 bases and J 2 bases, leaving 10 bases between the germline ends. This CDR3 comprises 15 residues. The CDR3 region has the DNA TGCGCCAGCAGCTTGGGTCAGGGGCACACAGATACGCAGTATTTT. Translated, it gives CASSLGQGHTDTQYF.

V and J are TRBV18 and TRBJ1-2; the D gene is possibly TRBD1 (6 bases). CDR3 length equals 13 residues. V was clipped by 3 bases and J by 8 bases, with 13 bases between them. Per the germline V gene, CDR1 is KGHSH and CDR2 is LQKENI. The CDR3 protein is CASSPTGLMGYTF. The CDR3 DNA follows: TGTGCCAGCTCACCGACAGGTCTGATGGGCTACACCTTC.

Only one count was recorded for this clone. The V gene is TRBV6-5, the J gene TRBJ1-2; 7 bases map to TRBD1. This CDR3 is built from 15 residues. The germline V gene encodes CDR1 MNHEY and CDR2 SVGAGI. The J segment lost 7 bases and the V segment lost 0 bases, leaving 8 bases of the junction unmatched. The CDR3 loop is CASSYSRKGARGYTF. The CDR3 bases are TGTGCCAGCAGTTACTCCCGGAAGGGGGCTCGTGGCTACACCTTC.

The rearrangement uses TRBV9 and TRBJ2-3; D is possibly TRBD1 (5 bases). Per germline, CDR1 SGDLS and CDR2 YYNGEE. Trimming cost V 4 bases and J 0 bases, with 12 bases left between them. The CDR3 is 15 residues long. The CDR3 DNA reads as TGTGCCAGCAGCCAGCAGGGCTTTAGCACAGATACGCAGTATTTT. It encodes CASSQQGFSTDTQYF.

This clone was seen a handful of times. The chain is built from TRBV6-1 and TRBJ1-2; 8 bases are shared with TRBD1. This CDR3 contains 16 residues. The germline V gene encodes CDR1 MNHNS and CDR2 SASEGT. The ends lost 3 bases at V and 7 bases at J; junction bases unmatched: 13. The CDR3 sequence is CASSDPPGAGGRGYTF. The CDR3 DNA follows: TGTGCCAGCAGTGATCCCCCCGGGGCAGGGGGCCGTGGCTACACCTTC.